This TCR beta chain was retrieved from a study of CD8 T cells in Susac syndrome. This clonotype was recorded only once. cDNA came from around 0.5 to 1 ug RNA primed by random hexamers. TCR beta CDR3 was amplified by immunoSEQ covering 54 Vbeta and 13 Jbeta. From the immunoSEQ multiplex PCR reads, TCRdb called clonotypes with MiXCR, one entry per CDR3 protein. The sample lists about 210,000 distinct CDR3 sequences, roughly 94% occurring once. The CDR3 has 18 amino acids. V was cut by 1 base and J by 0 bases, with 16 bases left in between. The source material was CD4+ T cells from PBMCs. The gene calls are TRBV23-1 and TRBJ1-3; weak D call: TRBD1 (6 bases). TRBV23-1 is recorded as an ORF, its role being uncertain. The clonotype comes from a human donor in good health. The CDR3 nucleotides are TGCGCCAGCAGTCAATTTCTAACTTGGACAGACTCTGGAAACACCATATATTTT. Translating gives CASSQFLTWTDSGNTIYF.